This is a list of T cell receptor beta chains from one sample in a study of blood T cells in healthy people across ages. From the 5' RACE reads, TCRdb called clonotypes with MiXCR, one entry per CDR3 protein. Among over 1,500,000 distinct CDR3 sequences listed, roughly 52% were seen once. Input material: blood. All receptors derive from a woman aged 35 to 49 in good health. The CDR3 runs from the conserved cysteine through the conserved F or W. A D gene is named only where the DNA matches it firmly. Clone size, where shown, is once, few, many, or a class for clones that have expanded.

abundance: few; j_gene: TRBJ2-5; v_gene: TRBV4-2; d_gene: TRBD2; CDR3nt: TGTGCCAGCAGATCGGGACTAGCGGGGAGGGAGACCCAGTACTTC; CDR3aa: CASRSGLAGRETQYF
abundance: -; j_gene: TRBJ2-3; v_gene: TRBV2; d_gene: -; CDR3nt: TGTGCCAGCAGTGAAGGGACCACAGATACGCAGTATTTT; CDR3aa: CASSEGTTDTQYF
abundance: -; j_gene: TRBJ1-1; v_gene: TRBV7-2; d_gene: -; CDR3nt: TGTGCCAGCAGCCCGGTTGTGGTGAGGTCTGAAGCTTTCTTT; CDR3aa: CASSPVVVRSEAFF
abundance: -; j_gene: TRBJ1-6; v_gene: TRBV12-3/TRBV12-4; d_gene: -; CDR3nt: TGTGCCAGCAGTTTCAAGGGGCTGAATAATTCGCCCCTCCACTTT; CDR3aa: CASSFKGLNNSPLHF
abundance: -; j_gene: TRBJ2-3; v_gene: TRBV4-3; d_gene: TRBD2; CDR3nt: TGCGCCAGCAGCCAAGTTGCATGGCCTAGCGGGGAAACAGATACGCAGTATTTT; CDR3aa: CASSQVAWPSGETDTQYF
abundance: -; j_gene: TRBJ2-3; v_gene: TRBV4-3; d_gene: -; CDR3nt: TGCGCCAGCAGCGCTCTTTCGGGGCCCACAGATACGCAGTATTTT; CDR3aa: CASSALSGPTDTQYF
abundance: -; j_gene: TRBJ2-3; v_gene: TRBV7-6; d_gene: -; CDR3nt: TGTGCCAGCAGCGTGGGGCTAGTTTGGACAGATACGCAGTATTTT; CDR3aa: CASSVGLVWTDTQYF
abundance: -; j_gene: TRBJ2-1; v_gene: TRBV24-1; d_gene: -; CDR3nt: TGTGCCACCAGTGAGGGACGCGAGCAGTTCTTC; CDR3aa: CATSEGREQFF
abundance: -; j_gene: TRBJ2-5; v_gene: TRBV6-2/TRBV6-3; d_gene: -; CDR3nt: TGTGCCAGCAGTTACACAGTCCAAGAGACCCAGTACTTC; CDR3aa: CASSYTVQETQYF
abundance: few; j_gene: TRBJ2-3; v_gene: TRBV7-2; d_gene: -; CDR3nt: TGTGCCAGCAGCTTTTACACCCAGACAGATACGCAGTATTTT; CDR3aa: CASSFYTQTDTQYF
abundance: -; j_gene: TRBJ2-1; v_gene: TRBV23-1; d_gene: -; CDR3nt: TGCGCCAGCAGTCGATTTACCGTATACAATGAGCAGTTCTTC; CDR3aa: CASSRFTVYNEQFF
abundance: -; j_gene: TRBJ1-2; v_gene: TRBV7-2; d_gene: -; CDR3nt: TGTGCCAGCAGCTTAGTCAGCAGCGAACTGTATGGCTACACCTTC; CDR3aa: CASSLVSSELYGYTF
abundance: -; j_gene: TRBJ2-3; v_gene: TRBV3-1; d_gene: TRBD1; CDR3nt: TGTGCCAGCAGGGCACAGGGGCTAAGCACAGATACGCAGTATTTT; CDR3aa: CASRAQGLSTDTQYF
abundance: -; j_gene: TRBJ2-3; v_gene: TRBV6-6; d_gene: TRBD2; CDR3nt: TGTGCCAGCAGTTGCTGGCGGGGGGAGGCAGATACGCAGTATTTT; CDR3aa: CASSCWRGEADTQYF
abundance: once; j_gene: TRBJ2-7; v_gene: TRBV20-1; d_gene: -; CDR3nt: TGCAGTGCTAGAGGGCAGGGATCCTACAAGGAGCAGTACTTC; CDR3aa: CSARGQGSYKEQYF
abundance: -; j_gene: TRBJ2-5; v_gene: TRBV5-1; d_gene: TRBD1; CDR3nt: TGCGCCAGCAGCAAACCGACAGGGGGACAAGAGACCCAGTACTTC; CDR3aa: CASSKPTGGQETQYF
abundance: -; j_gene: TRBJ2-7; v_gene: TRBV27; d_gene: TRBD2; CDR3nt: TGTGCCAGCAGTGCGGGACTATCGGCCTTCTACGAGCAGTACTTC; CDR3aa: CASSAGLSAFYEQYF
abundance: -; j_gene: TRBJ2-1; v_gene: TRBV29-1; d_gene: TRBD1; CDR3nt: TGCAGCGTGGAACCCAGAAAAGGGACAGCCGATTCTGCTTGGTTCTTAGGTGAGCAGTTCTTC; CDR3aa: CSVEPRKGTADSAWFLGEQFF
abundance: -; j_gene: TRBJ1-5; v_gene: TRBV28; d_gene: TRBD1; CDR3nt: TGTGCCAGCAAAACTCCAGGGGGCATGGGCAATCAGCCCCAGCATTTT; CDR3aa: CASKTPGGMGNQPQHF
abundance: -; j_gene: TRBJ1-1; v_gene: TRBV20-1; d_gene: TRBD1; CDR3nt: TGCAGTGCTAGGCAGGGACAGGGCAGGACTGAAGCTTTCTTT; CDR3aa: CSARQGQGRTEAFF
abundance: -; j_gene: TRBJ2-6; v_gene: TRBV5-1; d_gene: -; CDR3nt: TGCGCCAGCAGCTTGGGGGGGGCGAGATCTTGGGCCAACGTCCTGACTTTC; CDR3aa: CASSLGGARSWANVLTF
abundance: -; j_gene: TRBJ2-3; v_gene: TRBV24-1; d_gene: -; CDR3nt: TGTGCCACCAGTGATTTCCCTGGGACCTTCACAGATACGCAGTATTTT; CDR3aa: CATSDFPGTFTDTQYF
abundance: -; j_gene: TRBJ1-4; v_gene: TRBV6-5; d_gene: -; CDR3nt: TGTGCCAGCAGCCCCCCCGGGGGAATCGAAAAACTGTTTTTT; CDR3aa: CASSPPGGIEKLFF
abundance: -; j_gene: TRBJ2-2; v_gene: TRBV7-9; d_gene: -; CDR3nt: TGTGCCAGCAGCCTGGACCGCTACACCGGGGAGCTGTTTTTT; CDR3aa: CASSLDRYTGELFF
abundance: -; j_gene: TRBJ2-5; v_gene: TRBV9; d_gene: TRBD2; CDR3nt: TGTGCCAGCAGCCCCAGCGGGGGGTCGGAAGAGACCCAGTACTTC; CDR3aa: CASSPSGGSEETQYF
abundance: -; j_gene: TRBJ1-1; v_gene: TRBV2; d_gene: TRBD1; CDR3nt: TGTGCCAGCACCCGGATGGGGGAGGGGGCGCGGACTGAAGCTTTCTTT; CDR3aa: CASTRMGEGARTEAFF
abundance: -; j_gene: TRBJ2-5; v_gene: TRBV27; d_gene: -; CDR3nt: TGTGCCAGCAGTCCCCGCCCTAAGGGGGAGACCCAGTACTTC; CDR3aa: CASSPRPKGETQYF
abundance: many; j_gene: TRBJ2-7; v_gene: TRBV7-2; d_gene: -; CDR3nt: TGTGCCAGCAGCTCGGCGGCCAGCTCCTACGAGCAGTACTTC; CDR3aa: CASSSAASSYEQYF
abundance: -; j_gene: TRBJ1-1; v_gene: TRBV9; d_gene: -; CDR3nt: TGTGCCAGCAGCGTAGCGACGGCTACCAGCACTGAAGCTTTCTTT; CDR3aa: CASSVATATSTEAFF
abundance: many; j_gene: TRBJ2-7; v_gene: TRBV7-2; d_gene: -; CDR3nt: TGTGCCAGCAGCTCGGGCAGGAGGAGCTCCTACGAGCAGTACTTC; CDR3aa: CASSSGRRSSYEQYF
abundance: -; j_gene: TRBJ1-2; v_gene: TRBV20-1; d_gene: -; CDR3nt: TGCAGTGCCCCAACAGGGAGGAGTGATTATGGCTACACCTTC; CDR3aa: CSAPTGRSDYGYTF
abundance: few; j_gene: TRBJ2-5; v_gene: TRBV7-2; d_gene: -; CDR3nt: TGTGCCAGCAGCCAATCTTCTGTCCAAGAGACCCAGTACTTC; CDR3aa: CASSQSSVQETQYF
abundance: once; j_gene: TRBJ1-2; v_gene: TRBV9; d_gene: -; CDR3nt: TGTGCCAGCAGCCCCAGCCCTGGGGGCTATGGCTACACCTTC; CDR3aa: CASSPSPGGYGYTF
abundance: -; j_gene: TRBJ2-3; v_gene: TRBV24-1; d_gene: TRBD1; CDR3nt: TGTGCCACCAGTGATCGGGACAGGGGAAGCACAGATACGCAGTATTTT; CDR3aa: CATSDRDRGSTDTQYF
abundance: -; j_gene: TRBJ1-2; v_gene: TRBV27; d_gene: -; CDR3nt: TGTGCCAGCAGTTTATCGAGCGCGATAGGGAGCTATGGCTACACCTTC; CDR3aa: CASSLSSAIGSYGYTF
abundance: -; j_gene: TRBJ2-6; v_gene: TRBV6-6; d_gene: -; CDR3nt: TGTGCCAGCAGTTACTGGGGGCGGGGGGCCAACGTCCTGACTTTC; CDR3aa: CASSYWGRGANVLTF
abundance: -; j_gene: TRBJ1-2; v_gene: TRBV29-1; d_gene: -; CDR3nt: TGCATTACCATGCCCGGGACAACCTATGGCTACACCTTC; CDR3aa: CITMPGTTYGYTF
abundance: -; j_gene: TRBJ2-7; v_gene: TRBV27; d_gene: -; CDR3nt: TGTGCCAGCAGTTTTGAGGGGGAAGGGTACGAGCAGTACTTC; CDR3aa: CASSFEGEGYEQYF
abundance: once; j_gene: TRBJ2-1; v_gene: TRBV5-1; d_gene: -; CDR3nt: TGCGCCAGCAGCTTGGCCCCCGGGGGCGCCTCCTACAATGAGCAGTTCTTC; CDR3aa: CASSLAPGGASYNEQFF
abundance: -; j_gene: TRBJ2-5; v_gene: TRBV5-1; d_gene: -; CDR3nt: TGCGCCAGCAGCTTGCCGGACGGCATAGGGACCCAGTACTTC; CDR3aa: CASSLPDGIGTQYF
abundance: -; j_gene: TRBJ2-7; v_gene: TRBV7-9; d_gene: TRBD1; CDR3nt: TGTGCCAGCAGCTTCACCCGGGACAGGGGTATCAACGAGCAGTACTTC; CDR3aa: CASSFTRDRGINEQYF